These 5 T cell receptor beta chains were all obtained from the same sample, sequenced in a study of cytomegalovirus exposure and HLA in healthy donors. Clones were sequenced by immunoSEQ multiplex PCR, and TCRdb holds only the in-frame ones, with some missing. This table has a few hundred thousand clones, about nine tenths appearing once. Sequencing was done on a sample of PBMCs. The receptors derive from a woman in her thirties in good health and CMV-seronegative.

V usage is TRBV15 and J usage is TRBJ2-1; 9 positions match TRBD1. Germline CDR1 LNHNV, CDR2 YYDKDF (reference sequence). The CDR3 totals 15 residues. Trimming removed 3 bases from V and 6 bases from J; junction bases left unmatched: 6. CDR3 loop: CATSRKGTGSNEQFF. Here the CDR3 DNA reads TGTGCCACCAGCAGGAAGGGGACAGGGAGCAATGAGCAGTTCTTC. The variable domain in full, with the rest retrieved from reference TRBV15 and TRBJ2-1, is DAMVIQNPRYQVTQFGKPVTLSCSQTLNHNVMYWYQQKSSQAPKLLFHYYDKDFNNEADTPDNFQSRRPNTSFCFLDIRSPGLGDTAMYLCATSRKGTGSNEQFFGPGTRLTVL.

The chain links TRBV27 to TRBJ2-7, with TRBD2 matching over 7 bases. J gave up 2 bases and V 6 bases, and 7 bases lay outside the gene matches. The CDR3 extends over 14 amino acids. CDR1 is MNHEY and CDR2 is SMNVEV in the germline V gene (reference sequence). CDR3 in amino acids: CASSFASGAYEQYF. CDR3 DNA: TGTGCCAGCAGCTTTGCGAGCGGGGCCTACGAGCAGTACTTC.

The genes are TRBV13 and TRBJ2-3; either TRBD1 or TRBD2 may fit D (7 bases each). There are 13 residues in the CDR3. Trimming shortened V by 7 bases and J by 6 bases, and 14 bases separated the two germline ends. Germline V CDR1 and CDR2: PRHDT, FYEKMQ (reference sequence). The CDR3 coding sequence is TGTGCCAGCACGCCAGGGGGAGGGGATACGCAGTATTTT. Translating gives CASTPGGGDTQYF.

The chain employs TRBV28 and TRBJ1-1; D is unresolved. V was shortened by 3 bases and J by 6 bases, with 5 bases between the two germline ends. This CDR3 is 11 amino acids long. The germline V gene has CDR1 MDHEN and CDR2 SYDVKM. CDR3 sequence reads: CASSLIAEAFF. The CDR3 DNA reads TGTGCCAGCAGTTTGATAGCTGAAGCTTTCTTT.

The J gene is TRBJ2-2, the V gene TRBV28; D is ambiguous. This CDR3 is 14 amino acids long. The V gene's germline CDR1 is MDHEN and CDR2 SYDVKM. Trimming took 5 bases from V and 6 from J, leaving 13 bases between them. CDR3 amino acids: CASSPPTEAGELFF. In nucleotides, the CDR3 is TGTGCCAGCAGTCCCCCCACAGAGGCCGGGGAGCTGTTTTTT.